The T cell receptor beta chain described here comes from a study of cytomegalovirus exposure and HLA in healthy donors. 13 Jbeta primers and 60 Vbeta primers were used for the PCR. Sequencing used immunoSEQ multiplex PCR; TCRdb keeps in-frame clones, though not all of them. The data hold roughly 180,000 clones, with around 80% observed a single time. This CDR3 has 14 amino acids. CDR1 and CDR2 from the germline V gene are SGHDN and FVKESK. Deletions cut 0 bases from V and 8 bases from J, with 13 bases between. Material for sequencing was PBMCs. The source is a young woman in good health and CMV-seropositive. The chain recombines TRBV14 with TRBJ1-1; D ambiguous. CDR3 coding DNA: TGTGCCAGCAGCCAAGAAGCCTTTATTTACGAAGCTTTCTTT. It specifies CASSQEAFIYEAFF.